This entry features one T cell receptor (beta chain) sequence. The antigen remains unidentified. From 5'RACE with constant-segment primers came TCR alpha and TCR beta cDNA libraries that carried sample barcodes and UMIs. MiXCR, run by TCRdb on the 5' RACE reads, gives a single entry per CDR3 protein. The data show about 560,000 distinct CDR3 sequences, roughly 18% seen once. The data stem from a study of T-cell memory formation after mild COVID-19. Findings and limits, study-wide: Researchers report contracting CD4+ clones mostly in CM and EM, with CD8+ clones in EMRA. Still unconfirmed is whether the second-wave clones peaking on day 37 recognized SARS-CoV-2.

The CDR3 has 14 amino acids. Germline V gene lookup returns CDR1 MNHEY and CDR2 SVGAGI. The junction had 6 bases not matched to a gene; V was cut back by 4 bases and J by 4 bases. This clonotype was sampled from an adult woman who had mild COVID-19 (a few samples of this study predate the infection). Cell type and time point are not known. The sample was PBMCs or a T cell subset sorted from them (not recorded which). The gene calls are TRBV6-5 and TRBJ2-7; 8 bases are a match to TRBD1. The CDR3 region is CASSLGGQEYEQYF. The CDR3 bases are TGTGCCAGCAGTTTGGGGGGACAGGAGTACGAGCAGTACTTC.